The 30 T cell receptor beta chains presented below share a single source sample, sequenced in a study of cytomegalovirus exposure and HLA in healthy donors. The primer mix had 60 Vbeta and 13 Jbeta primers. Clones were sequenced by immunoSEQ multiplex PCR, and TCRdb holds only the in-frame ones, with some missing. The table records under 200,000 clones, about four fifths of them present only once. The sequencing input was PBMCs. These receptors originate from a male donor in good health and CMV-seropositive.

Points on this clone: A junction end diverges from the germline sequence, so it may reflect a read error. V and J are TRBV7-9 and TRBJ1-2; D uncertain. The CDR3 extends over 8 amino acids. The germline gives CDR1 SEHNR, CDR2 FQNEAQ (reference sequence). CDR3 nucleotides: TGTGCCAGCAGCTCTTTGTCTTTC. Translation gives CASSSLSF.

The chain joins TRBV14 to TRBJ1-2; 10 nucleotides match TRBD1. Germline CDR1 reads SGHDN; CDR2 reads FVKESK. This CDR3 contains 17 residues. With 3 bases clipped from V and 0 bases from J, the junction kept 7 bases outside the gene matches. CDR3 amino acids: CASSQDRGWRANYGYTF. CDR3 nucleotides: TGTGCCAGCAGCCAGGACAGGGGGTGGAGAGCTAACTATGGCTACACCTTC.

V usage is TRBV4-1 and J usage is TRBJ2-3; 9 nucleotides match TRBD2. The germline gives CDR1 MGHRA, CDR2 YSYEKL. This CDR3 is 17 amino acids long. The V and J ends lost 4 bases and 1 base, in that order; junction bases with no gene match: 9. DNA of the CDR3: TGCGCCAGCAGCCCAATAGTAGCGGGGGCCGGCACAGATACGCAGTATTTT. This encodes CASSPIVAGAGTDTQYF.

The genes are TRBV30 and TRBJ2-1; 9 nucleotides agree with TRBD2. The junction had 2 bases not matched to a gene; V was cut back by 5 bases and J by 6 bases. CDR3 length equals 12 residues. CDR1 is GTSNPN and CDR2 is SVGIG in the germline V gene (reference sequence). The CDR3 DNA is TGTGCCTGGGAACTAGCGGGCAATGAGCAGTTCTTC. Amino acid sequence: CAWELAGNEQFF.

The gene calls are TRBV29-1 and TRBJ1-5; D is unresolved. This CDR3 is built from 13 residues. V shed 4 bases and J shed 5 bases, with 12 bases lying between them. Germline V gene lookup returns CDR1 SQVTM and CDR2 ANQGSEA. The CDR3 DNA reads as TGCAGCGTTGGGACTAATTGGGATCAGCCCCAGCATTTT. Translated: CSVGTNWDQPQHF.

The chain uses TRBV11-2 and TRBJ2-1; D is unclear. Germline V lookup: CDR1 SGHAT, CDR2 FQNNGV. The CDR3 is 15 amino acids. With 7 bases removed from V and 2 bases from J, the gap between germline ends came to 15 bases. CDR3 DNA sequence: TGTGCCAGCACGCTACAGAGTACTCCCTACAATGAGCAGTTCTTC. This sequence encodes CASTLQSTPYNEQFF.

The chain combines TRBV11-2 with TRBJ1-1; 7 bases are shared with TRBD1. This CDR3 is 15 amino acids long. J lost 2 bases, V lost 4 bases, and 7 bases had no gene match. CDR1 is SGHAT, CDR2 FQNNGV, per germline. Here the CDR3 DNA reads TGTGCCAGCAGCTCACACGGGACAGTTAACACTGAAGCTTTCTTT. Its translation: CASSSHGTVNTEAFF.

This clone was found once. The chain is built from TRBV6-6 and TRBJ1-5; D remains ambiguous. This CDR3 region has 14 residues. V was trimmed by 2 bases and J by 3 bases, leaving 8 bases between them. The germline gives CDR1 MNHNY, CDR2 SVGAGI (reference sequence). The CDR3 sequence: CASSYEGANQPQHF. The CDR3 bases are TGTGCCAGCAGTTACGAGGGAGCCAATCAGCCCCAGCATTTT.

The chain joins TRBV2 to TRBJ1-2; D not certain. Germline CDR1 reads SNHLY; CDR2 reads FYNNEI. The CDR3 has 13 residues. Trimming removed 3 bases at V and 2 bases at J, with 7 bases between. The CDR3 DNA follows: TGTGCCAGCAGTGACGAGGCAAACTATGGCTACACCTTC. As protein: CASSDEANYGYTF.

This chain uses TRBV19 with TRBJ2-7; 7 positions match TRBD1. The trim removed 5 bases at V and 5 bases at J, leaving 12 bases unmatched. The germline V gene encodes CDR1 LNHDA and CDR2 SQIVND (reference sequence). This CDR3 is built from 15 residues. The CDR3 sequence: CASSPAHTGADEQYF. In DNA form, the CDR3 reads TGTGCCAGTAGTCCCGCTCACACAGGGGCCGACGAGCAGTACTTC.

The V call is TRBV5-1, the J call TRBJ2-7; D is possibly TRBD1 (6 bases). The CDR3 has 15 amino acids. V was clipped by 0 bases and J by 0 bases, with 10 bases between them. The germline gives CDR1 SGHRS, CDR2 YFSETQ. Here the CDR3 DNA reads TGCGCCAGCAGCTTGGTCCCAGGGGACTCCTACGAGCAGTACTTC. Residues: CASSLVPGDSYEQYF.

This clone has a single count. The CDR3 region is CASRESGGLSYNEQFF. The CDR3 DNA follows: TGCGCCAGCAGGGAAAGCGGGGGCCTCTCCTACAATGAGCAGTTCTTC. The rearrangement links TRBV4-1 to TRBJ2-1, with 8 bases that match TRBD2. This CDR3 has 16 residues. In germline, CDR1 is MGHRA, CDR2 YSYEKL. V lost 6 bases to trimming and J lost 0 bases; unmatched junction nucleotides: 7.

This clone was picked up a small number of times. V usage is TRBV6-1 and J usage is TRBJ1-2, with D possibly TRBD1 on 5 matching bases. Germline CDR1 and CDR2: MNHNS and SASEGT. Trimming left V 2 bases short and J 4 bases short, with 11 bases between. The CDR3 has 14 residues. The CDR3 bases are TGTGCCAGCAGTGAAACAGGCGACGCCTATGGCTACACCTTC. It translates to CASSETGDAYGYTF.

V is TRBV9 and J is TRBJ2-7; D is possibly TRBD2 (5 bases). Germline lookup yields CDR1 SGDLS and CDR2 YYNGEE. V was pared by 6 bases and J by 3 bases, with 13 bases between. This CDR3 region has 13 residues. This chain's CDR3 is CASITSTCYEQYF. CDR3 in DNA: TGTGCCAGCATTACTAGTACCTGCTACGAGCAGTACTTC.

The V call is TRBV7-6, the J call TRBJ2-5, with 10 nucleotides matching TRBD2. The end of the DNA fits TRBJ2-7 better, so the J call may be wrong. Per the germline V gene, CDR1 is SGHVS and CDR2 is FNYEAQ. There are 14 residues in the CDR3. The CDR3 loop reads CASSLIAGGYEQYF. The CDR3, as DNA: TGTGCCAGCAGCCTTATAGCGGGGGGCTACGAGCAGTACTTC.

V usage is TRBV19 and J usage is TRBJ1-2; D ambiguous. The CDR3 length is 13 residues. V lost 4 bases and J lost 3, with 9 bases in between. Germline CDR1 and CDR2: LNHDA and SQIVND (reference sequence). In nucleotides, the CDR3 is TGTGCCAGTAGTAATGAGGGCCACTATGGCTACACCTTC. Its protein is CASSNEGHYGYTF.

The V call is TRBV7-2, the J call TRBJ1-2, with D possibly being TRBD1 (6 bases). Germline V gives CDR1 SGHTA, CDR2 FQGNSA. V dropped 5 bases and J dropped 4 bases, with 8 bases sitting between them. The CDR3 runs to 12 residues. DNA for the CDR3: TGTGCCAGCAGCCCCAGGGGCTATGGCTACACCTTC. Translation: CASSPRGYGYTF. Drawing the rest from reference TRBV7-2 and TRBJ1-2, the complete variable domain is GAGVSQSPSNKVTEKGKDVELRCDPISGHTALYWYRQSLGQGLEFLIYFQGNSAPDKSGLPSDRFSAERTGGSVSTLTIQRTQQEDSAVYLCASSPRGYGYTFGSGTRLTVV.

The rearrangement uses TRBV5-1 and TRBJ2-1; D is ambiguous. The length of the CDR3 is 13 residues. Trimming took off 0 bases at V and 3 bases at J, with 4 bases between the two ends. Germline V gene lookup returns CDR1 SGHRS and CDR2 YFSETQ. DNA for the CDR3: TGCGCCAGCAGCTTGGACGGCTACAATGAGCAGTTCTTC. This gives the protein CASSLDGYNEQFF.

The chain combines TRBV7-8 with TRBJ1-1, with a possible D match to TRBD1 (5 bases). With 5 bases removed from V and 0 bases from J, the gap between germline ends came to 16 bases. Per germline, CDR1 SGHVS and CDR2 FQNEAQ. The CDR3 loop spans 16 amino acids. CDR3 sequence (DNA): TGTGCCAGCAGCCCCCGGGAGCGGGGGATGAACACTGAAGCTTTCTTT. As protein: CASSPRERGMNTEAFF.

The chain has TRBV5-8 and TRBJ2-5; maybe TRBD2 (6 bases). The V end lost 3 bases, the J end lost 5 bases, and 11 bases lay between the germline ends. Germline V gene sequence: CDR1 SGHTS, CDR2 YDEGEE. There are 13 residues in the CDR3. The chain's CDR3 is CASSSRGAETQYF. Here the CDR3 DNA reads TGTGCCAGCAGCTCGCGGGGAGCGGAGACCCAGTACTTC.

The chain uses TRBV7-8 and TRBJ2-2; 7 bases match TRBD2. This CDR3 spans 17 amino acids. The junction had 16 bases not matched to a gene; V was cut back by 6 bases and J by 6 bases. Germline values: CDR1 SGHVS, CDR2 FQNEAQ. As DNA, the CDR3 is TGTGCCAGCAGACAGACTGGGTCGGGGGGTCGGGCCGGGGAGCTGTTTTTT. Translating gives CASRQTGSGGRAGELFF.

The gene calls are TRBV2 and TRBJ1-5; D not certain. Germline loops: CDR1 SNHLY, CDR2 FYNNEI. Trimming cost V 3 bases and J 3 bases, with 12 bases left between them. There are 15 residues in the CDR3. CDR3 protein: CASSERRVSNQPQHF. The CDR3 bases are TGTGCCAGCAGTGAGAGGAGGGTTTCCAATCAGCCCCAGCATTTT.

The chain is built from TRBV11-3 and TRBJ2-3; 9 bases are a match to TRBD2. There are 14 residues in the CDR3. Trimming cost V 5 bases and J 2 bases; bases outside gene matches: 2. Germline loops: CDR1 SGHNT, CDR2 YENEEA. DNA of the CDR3: TGTGCCAGCAGCCCGGGACTAGCCACAGATACGCAGTATTTT. The encoded protein is CASSPGLATDTQYF. The full variable domain, with the rest looked up from reference TRBV11-3 and TRBJ2-3, is EAGVVQSPRYKIIEKKQPVAFWCNPISGHNTLYWYLQNLGQGPELLIRYENEEAVDDSQLPKDRFSAERLKGVDSTLKIQPAELGDSAVYLCASSPGLATDTQYFGPGTRLTVL.

The chain links TRBV10-2 to TRBJ2-5; TRBD2 matches 8 bases. Looked up from germline, CDR1 is WSHSY and CDR2 is SAAADI. V gave up 8 bases and J gave up 2 bases; unmatched junction bases: 19. The CDR3 extends over 18 amino acids. CDR3 coding DNA: TGCGCCAGCCACCAGGTAGCGGGGACCGAAACGGCGCAAGAGACCCAGTACTTC. This codes for CASHQVAGTETAQETQYF.

This clone was recorded a few times. The CDR3 DNA reads TGTGCCAGCAGCTCCGGACTAGCCCCCTCTTCGAACACCGGGGAGCTGTTTTTT. It encodes CASSSGLAPSSNTGELFF. V is TRBV11-2 and J is TRBJ2-2, with 8 nucleotides matching TRBD2. The CDR3 consists of 18 residues. Trimming cost V 4 bases and J 0 bases; bases outside gene matches: 10. CDR1 and CDR2 from the germline V gene are SGHAT and FQNNGV.

The sample holds a few counts of this clone. The V gene is TRBV6-4, the J gene TRBJ2-2, with a weak D call TRBD2 (6 bases). Germline V lookup: CDR1 MRHNA, CDR2 SNTAGT. The CDR3 runs 13 residues. V lost 8 bases and J lost 3, with 10 bases in between. The CDR3 sequence: CASSPGDTGELFF. CDR3 in DNA: TGTGCCAGCTCTCCGGGGGACACCGGGGAGCTGTTTTTT.

This rearrangement joins TRBV18 to TRBJ2-3; unclear D gene. The CDR3 extends over 14 amino acids. The V gene lost 0 bases and the J gene lost 4 bases, with 8 bases spanning the gap. CDR1 and CDR2 (germline): KGHSH, LQKENI. CDR3 sequence reads: CASSPPPRSDTQYF. The CDR3 DNA follows: TGTGCCAGCTCACCACCGCCGCGCTCAGATACGCAGTATTTT.

This rearrangement joins TRBV27 to TRBJ2-7, with D possibly TRBD1 on 5 matching bases. Germline loops: CDR1 MNHEY, CDR2 SMNVEV (reference sequence). There are 18 residues in the CDR3. The V gene lost 0 bases and the J gene lost 4 bases, with 22 bases spanning the gap. The CDR3 DNA is TGTGCCAGCAGTTTATCCCCCGAATTTAAAGGGGCGTATTACGAGCAGTACTTC. It encodes CASSLSPEFKGAYYEQYF.

This chain links TRBV5-1 with TRBJ1-2; 8 positions agree with TRBD1. The V gene end was trimmed by 4 bases and the J gene end by 8 bases; junction bases not matched to a gene: 7. CDR1 is SGHRS, CDR2 YFSETQ, per germline. The CDR3 covers 13 residues. The CDR3 DNA reads as TGCGCCAGCAGCCTGCAGGGGGCTCAAGGCTACACCTTC. As protein: CASSLQGAQGYTF.

The chain uses TRBV6-5 and TRBJ1-2; no firm D call. The germline V gene encodes CDR1 MNHEY and CDR2 SVGAGI. Trimming removed 0 bases from V and 6 bases from J, with 17 bases in between. The CDR3 is 16 residues long. CDR3 protein: CASSYSNLRSLDGYTF. The CDR3 region has the DNA TGTGCCAGCAGTTACTCGAATCTAAGATCGCTCGATGGCTACACCTTC.